This T cell receptor beta chain was recovered during a study of regulatory T cells in long-lasting Graves disease. Study-level results: Patients whose Graves' disease persisted exhibited lower TCR diversity than those newly diagnosed.

CDR3-region Arm-PCR and iRepertoire HTBI primers produced the TCR beta libraries. TCRdb processed the multiplex PCR reads anew with MiXCR; each CDR3 protein has one entry. The profile covers around 400,000 distinct CDR3 sequences, with around 16% appearing a single time and under 9% taken by the ten largest. Regarding time point: newly diagnosed GD, antithyroid drugs for less than 3 months. Following extraction of RNA from PBMCs, that RNA was used to make the TCR library. Many counts were recorded for this clonotype. Antigen specificity is unknown. V was shortened by 0 bases and J by 4 bases, with 19 bases between the two germline ends. Germline V lookup: CDR1 LGHDT, CDR2 YNNKEL (reference sequence). The CDR3 runs 18 residues. This sample was also put to use in a study of T cells in Graves' hyperthyroidism and ophthalmopathy.

V and J are TRBV3-1 and TRBJ2-1; tentative D call: TRBD2 (6 bases). This receptor was taken from a woman in her thirties or forties with Graves disease. Specimen: peripheral blood mononuclear cells (PBMCs), collected at new diagnosis, from a patient treated with antithyroid drugs. The CDR3 loop reads CASSQEIGGKYPYNEQFF. CDR3 nucleotides: TGTGCCAGCAGCCAAGAAATCGGCGGGAAGTACCCGTACAATGAGCAGTTCTTC.